The source of this T cell receptor beta chain is a study of T cells after posttransplantation cyclophosphamide. Study-wide findings and caveats: Donor CD8+ memory clones often dominated recipient blood repertoires at later times.

Cyclophosphamide on days +3 and +4 followed busulfan-fludarabine conditioning and a marrow graft. Using immunoSEQ multiplex PCR, the repertoire was profiled, and TCRdb retains in-frame clones only, with some absent. The repertoire consists of about 3,300 clones, with 70% to 80% occurring once and the leading ten covering 8% to 10%. This clone showed up just a few times. Its specificity is not known. Per germline, CDR1 MDHEN and CDR2 SYDVKM. V lost 5 bases and J 7 bases, leaving 20 bases between the germline ends. This CDR3 is 16 amino acids long. The chain recombines TRBV28 with TRBJ2-2; D call uncertain. The receptor's source is a male patient aged 60-69 years who received an allogeneic stem cell transplant from a related donor and was CMV-positive. T cells may partly derive from the graft donor. The specimen comprised PBMCs, sampled about 190 days after allogeneic stem cell transplant with posttransplant cyclophosphamide. The CDR3 bases are TGTGCCAGCAGTCGCCTTTTGGCTAGAATGGTCGGGGAGCTGTTTTTT. This translates into CASSRLLARMVGELFF.